A single sample gave rise to the 13 T cell receptor beta chains below, sequenced in a study of cytomegalovirus exposure and HLA in healthy donors. This PCR relied on a set of 60 Vbeta primers and 13 Jbeta primers. Measured with immunoSEQ multiplex PCR; TCRdb has only the in-frame clones, and not every one. The sample has around 140,000 clones, more than 70% seen once; the top ten hold about 2.2%. The sample taken for sequencing was PBMCs. The receptor source for this set is a man aged 50 to 59 in good health and CMV-seronegative.

This chain connects TRBV2 to TRBJ1-2; D perhaps matches TRBD1 (5 bases). The CDR3 is 13 amino acids. Between the trimmed V and J ends, which lost 4 bases and 2 bases, there was a span of 8 bases. CDR1 and CDR2 (germline): SNHLY, FYNNEI. The CDR3 protein is CASSGGRNYGYTF. DNA for the CDR3: TGTGCCAGCAGTGGGGGGAGGAACTATGGCTACACCTTC.

This clone has only a few counts. CDR3 protein: CASSERQADMNTEAFF. CDR3 DNA: TGTGCCAGCAGTGAAAGACAGGCGGACATGAACACTGAAGCTTTCTTT. V and J are TRBV2 and TRBJ1-1, with D tentatively TRBD1 (6 bases). Germline-derived CDR1 and CDR2 are SNHLY and FYNNEI. The V and J ends lost 2 bases and 0 bases respectively, with 13 bases between them. This CDR3 comprises 16 residues.

The rearrangement links TRBV19 to TRBJ1-6; TRBD1 aligns across 7 bases. The CDR3 spans 16 residues. Germline V CDR1 and CDR2: LNHDA, SQIVND (reference sequence). V lost 6 bases, J lost 4 bases, and 9 bases stayed unmatched. The CDR3 sequence is CASRNAGTDYNSPLHF. The CDR3 DNA is TGTGCCAGTAGGAACGCCGGGACAGATTATAATTCACCCCTCCACTTT.

The chain couples TRBV27 to TRBJ2-5; D remains unclear. The last part of the DNA fits TRBJ2-7 better; the J call may be wrong. The germline V gene has CDR1 MNHEY and CDR2 SMNVEV (reference sequence). The CDR3 is 14 amino acids. This chain's CDR3 is CASSFGPNSYEQYF. CDR3 nucleotides: TGTGCCAGCAGTTTTGGGCCAAACTCCTACGAGCAGTACTTC.

The V call is TRBV12-1, the J call TRBJ2-5; the DNA was not used to check the table's D call, TRBD2. TRBV12-1 is a pseudogene. The CDR3 covers 18 residues. CDR3: CASSPRGLAGGPQETQYF. CDR3 nucleotides: TGTGCCAGCAGCCCCCGAGGGCTAGCGGGAGGGCCCCAAGAGACCCAGTACTTC.

The chain carries TRBV29-1 and TRBJ2-3, with 9 bases matching TRBD1. V lost 8 bases and J lost 2; bases outside the gene matches: 11. Looked up from germline, CDR1 is SQVTM and CDR2 is ANQGSEA. The length of the CDR3 is 15 residues. The CDR3 loop reads CSITGGEDNTDTQYF. The CDR3 nucleotides read TGCAGCATTACAGGGGGCGAGGATAACACAGATACGCAGTATTTT.

The chain has TRBV30 and TRBJ2-1; 10 bases fit TRBD2. Germline CDR1 GTSNPN, CDR2 SVGIG (reference sequence). V trimming: 0 bases; J trimming: 5 bases; junction bases outside the gene matches: 7. The CDR3 totals 16 residues. This CDR3 is CAWSVIGTSAHNEQFF. The CDR3 DNA reads as TGTGCCTGGAGTGTAATTGGGACTAGCGCGCACAATGAGCAGTTCTTC.

CDR3 DNA sequence: TGTGCCAGCAGCGCCTGGGGCAGGATGAACACTGAAGCTTTCTTT. It translates to CASSAWGRMNTEAFF. The chain uses TRBV9 and TRBJ1-1; maybe TRBD1 (5 bases). CDR1 is SGDLS, CDR2 YYNGEE, per germline. This CDR3 is 15 amino acids long. V was trimmed by 3 bases and J by 0 bases, leaving 12 bases between them.

This clone appeared a few times. The genes are TRBV5-1 and TRBJ2-1; TRBD1 matches at 8 bases. Germline CDR1 and CDR2: SGHRS and YFSETQ. The V gene end was trimmed by 3 bases and the J gene end by 6 bases; junction bases not matched to a gene: 8. The CDR3 runs 15 residues. The CDR3 spells CASSYDRGDPNEQFF. In DNA, the CDR3 is TGCGCCAGCAGCTACGACAGGGGCGACCCCAATGAGCAGTTCTTC.

J is TRBJ2-1 and V is TRBV14; 10 bases are a match to TRBD2. The V segment lost 6 bases and the J segment 4 bases; nucleotides outside the gene matches: 6. The CDR3 sequence is 15 residues long. The germline V gene encodes CDR1 SGHDN and CDR2 FVKESK. CDR3 bases: TGTGCCAGCAGGCCTACTAGCGGGAAATACAATGAGCAGTTCTTC. Its translation: CASRPTSGKYNEQFF.

Here the CDR3 reads CASKASRETQYF. CDR3 DNA sequence: TGTGCCAGCAAGGCTAGCCGGGAGACCCAGTACTTC. The chain uses TRBV28 and TRBJ2-5; TRBD2 might be the D (5 bases). Trimming left V 7 bases short and J 5 bases short, with 11 bases between. The CDR3 length is 12 residues. CDR1 and CDR2 from the germline V gene are MDHEN and SYDVKM.

The sample holds a few counts of this clone. J is TRBJ1-1 and V is TRBV19; 11 nucleotides align to TRBD1. Germline assignment: CDR1 LNHDA and CDR2 SQIVND (reference sequence). V lost 10 bases and J lost 0; bases outside the gene matches: 7. The CDR3 runs 15 residues. This chain's CDR3 is CATQDRGRMNTEAFF. The CDR3 nucleotides read TGTGCCACTCAGGACAGGGGGCGGATGAACACTGAAGCTTTCTTT.

The chain is built from TRBV9 and TRBJ2-2, with a possible D match to TRBD1 (6 bases). Germline CDR1 is SGDLS and CDR2 is YYNGEE. Trimming pared 4 bases from V and 6 bases from J, leaving 22 bases between. This CDR3 has 17 residues. The CDR3 region has the DNA TGTGCCAGCAGCCCCGGTCAGGGGTGGAGAGGTGCCGGGGAGCTGTTTTTT. Translation gives CASSPGQGWRGAGELFF. The full variable domain, with the rest looked up from reference TRBV9 and TRBJ2-2, is DSGVTQTPKHLITATGQRVTLRCSPRSGDLSVYWYQQSLDQGLQFLIQYYNGEERAKGNILERFSAQQFPDLHSELNLSSLELGDSALYFCASSPGQGWRGAGELFFGEGSRLTVL.